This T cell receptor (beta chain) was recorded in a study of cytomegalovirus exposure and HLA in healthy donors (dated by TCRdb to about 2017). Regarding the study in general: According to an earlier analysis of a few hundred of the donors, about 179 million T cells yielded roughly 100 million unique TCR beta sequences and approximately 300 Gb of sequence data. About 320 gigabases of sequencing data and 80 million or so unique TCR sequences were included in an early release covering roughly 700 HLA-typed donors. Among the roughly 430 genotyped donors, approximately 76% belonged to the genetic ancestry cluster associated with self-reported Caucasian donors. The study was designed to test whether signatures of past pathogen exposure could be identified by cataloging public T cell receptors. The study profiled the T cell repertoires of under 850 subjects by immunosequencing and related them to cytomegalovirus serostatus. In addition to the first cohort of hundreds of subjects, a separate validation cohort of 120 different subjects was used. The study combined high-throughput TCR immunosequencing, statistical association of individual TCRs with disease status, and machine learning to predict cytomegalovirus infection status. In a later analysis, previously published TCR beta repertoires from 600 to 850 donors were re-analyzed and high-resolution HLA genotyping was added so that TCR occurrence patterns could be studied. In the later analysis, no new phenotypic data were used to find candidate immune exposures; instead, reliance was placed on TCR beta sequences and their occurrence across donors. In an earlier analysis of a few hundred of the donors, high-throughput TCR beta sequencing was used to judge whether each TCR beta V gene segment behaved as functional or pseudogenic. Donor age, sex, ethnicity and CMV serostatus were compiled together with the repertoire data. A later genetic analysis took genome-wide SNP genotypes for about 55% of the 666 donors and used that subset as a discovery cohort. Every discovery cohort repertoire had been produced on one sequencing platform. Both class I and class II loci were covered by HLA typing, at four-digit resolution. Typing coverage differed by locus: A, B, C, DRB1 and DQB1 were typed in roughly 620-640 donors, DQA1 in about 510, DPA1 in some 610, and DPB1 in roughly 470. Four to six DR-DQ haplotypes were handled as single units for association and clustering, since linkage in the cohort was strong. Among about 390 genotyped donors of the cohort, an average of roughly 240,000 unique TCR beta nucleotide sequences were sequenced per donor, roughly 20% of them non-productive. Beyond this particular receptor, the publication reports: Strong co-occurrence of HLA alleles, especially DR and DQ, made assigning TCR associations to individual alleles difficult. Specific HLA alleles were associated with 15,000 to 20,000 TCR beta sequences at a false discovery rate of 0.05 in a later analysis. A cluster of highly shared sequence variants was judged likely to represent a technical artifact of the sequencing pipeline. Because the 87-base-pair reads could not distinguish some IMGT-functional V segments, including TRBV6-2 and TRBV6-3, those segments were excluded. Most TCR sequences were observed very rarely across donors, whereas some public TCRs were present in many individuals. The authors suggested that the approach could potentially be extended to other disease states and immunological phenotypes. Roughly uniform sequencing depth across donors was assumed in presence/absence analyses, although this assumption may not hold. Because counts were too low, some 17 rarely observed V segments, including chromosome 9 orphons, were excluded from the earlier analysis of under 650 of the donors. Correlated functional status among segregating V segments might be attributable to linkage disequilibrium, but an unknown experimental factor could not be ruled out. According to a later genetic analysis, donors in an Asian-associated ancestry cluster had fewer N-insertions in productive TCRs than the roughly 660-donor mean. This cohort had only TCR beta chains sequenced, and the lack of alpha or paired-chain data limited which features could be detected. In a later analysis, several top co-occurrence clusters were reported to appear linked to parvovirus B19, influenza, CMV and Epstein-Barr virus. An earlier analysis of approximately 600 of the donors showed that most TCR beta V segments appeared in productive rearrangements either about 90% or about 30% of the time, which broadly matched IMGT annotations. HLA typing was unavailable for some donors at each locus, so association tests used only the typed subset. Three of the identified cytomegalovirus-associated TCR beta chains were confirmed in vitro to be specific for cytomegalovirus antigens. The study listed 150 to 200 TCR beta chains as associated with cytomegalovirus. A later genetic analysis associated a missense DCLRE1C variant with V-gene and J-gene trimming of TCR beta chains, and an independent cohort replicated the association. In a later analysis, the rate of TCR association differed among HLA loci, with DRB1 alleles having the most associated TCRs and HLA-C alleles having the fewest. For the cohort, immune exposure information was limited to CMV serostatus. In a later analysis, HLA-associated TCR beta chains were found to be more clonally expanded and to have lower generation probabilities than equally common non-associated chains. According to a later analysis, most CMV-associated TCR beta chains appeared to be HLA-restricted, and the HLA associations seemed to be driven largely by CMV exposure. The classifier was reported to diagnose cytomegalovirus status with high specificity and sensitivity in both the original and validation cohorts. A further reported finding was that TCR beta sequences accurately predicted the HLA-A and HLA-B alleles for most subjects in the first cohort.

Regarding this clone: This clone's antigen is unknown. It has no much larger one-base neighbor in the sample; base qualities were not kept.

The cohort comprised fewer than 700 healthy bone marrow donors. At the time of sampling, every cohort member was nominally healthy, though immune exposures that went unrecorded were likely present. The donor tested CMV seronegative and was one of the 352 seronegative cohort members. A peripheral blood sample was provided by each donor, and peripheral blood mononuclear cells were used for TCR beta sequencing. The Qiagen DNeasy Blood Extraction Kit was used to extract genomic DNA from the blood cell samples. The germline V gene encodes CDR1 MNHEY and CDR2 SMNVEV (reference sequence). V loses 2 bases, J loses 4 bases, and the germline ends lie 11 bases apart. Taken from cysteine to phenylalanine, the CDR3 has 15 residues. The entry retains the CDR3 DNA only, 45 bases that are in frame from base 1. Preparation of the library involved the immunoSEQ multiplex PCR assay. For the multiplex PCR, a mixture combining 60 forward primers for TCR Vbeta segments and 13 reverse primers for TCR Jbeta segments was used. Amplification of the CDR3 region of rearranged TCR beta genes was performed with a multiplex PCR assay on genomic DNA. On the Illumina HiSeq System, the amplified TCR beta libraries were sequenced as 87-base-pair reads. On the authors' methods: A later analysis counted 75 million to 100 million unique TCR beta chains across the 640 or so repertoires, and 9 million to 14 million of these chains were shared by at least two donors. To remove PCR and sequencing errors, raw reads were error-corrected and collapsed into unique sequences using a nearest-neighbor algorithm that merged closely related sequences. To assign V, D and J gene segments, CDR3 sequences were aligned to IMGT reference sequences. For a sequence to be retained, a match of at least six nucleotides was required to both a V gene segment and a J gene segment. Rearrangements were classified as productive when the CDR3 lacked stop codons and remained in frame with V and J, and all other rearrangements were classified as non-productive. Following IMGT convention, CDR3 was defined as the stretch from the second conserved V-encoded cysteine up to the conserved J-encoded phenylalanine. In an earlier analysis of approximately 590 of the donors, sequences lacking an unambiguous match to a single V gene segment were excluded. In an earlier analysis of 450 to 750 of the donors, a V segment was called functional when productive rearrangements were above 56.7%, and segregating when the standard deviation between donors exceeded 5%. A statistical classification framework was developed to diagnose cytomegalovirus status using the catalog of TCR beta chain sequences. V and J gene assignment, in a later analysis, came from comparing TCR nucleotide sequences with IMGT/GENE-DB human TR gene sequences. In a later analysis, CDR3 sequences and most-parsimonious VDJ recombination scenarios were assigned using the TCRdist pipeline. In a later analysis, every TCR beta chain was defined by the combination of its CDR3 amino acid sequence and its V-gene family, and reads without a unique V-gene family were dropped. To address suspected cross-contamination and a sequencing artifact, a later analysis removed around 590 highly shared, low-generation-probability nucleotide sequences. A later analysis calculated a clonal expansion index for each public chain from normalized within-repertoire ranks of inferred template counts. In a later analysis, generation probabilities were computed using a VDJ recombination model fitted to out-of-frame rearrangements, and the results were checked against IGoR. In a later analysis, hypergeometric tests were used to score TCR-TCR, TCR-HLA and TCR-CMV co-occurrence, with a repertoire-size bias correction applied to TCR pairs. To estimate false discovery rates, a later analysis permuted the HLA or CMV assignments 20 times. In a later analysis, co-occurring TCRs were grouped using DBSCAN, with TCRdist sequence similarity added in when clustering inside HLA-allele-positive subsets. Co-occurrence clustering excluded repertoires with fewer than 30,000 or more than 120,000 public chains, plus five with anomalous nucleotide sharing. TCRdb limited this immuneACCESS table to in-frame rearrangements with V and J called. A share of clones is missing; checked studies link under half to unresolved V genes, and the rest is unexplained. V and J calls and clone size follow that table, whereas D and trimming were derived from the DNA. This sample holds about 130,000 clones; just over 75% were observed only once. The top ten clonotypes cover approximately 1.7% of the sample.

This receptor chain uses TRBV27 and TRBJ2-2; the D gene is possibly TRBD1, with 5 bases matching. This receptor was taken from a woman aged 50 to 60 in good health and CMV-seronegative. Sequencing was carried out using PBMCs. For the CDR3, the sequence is CASSLVAGFTGELFF. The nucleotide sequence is TGTGCCAGCAGTTTAGTGGCAGGGTTCACCGGGGAGCTGTTTTTT.